This entry lists 14 T cell receptor beta chains sequenced from one sample in a study of blood T cell repertoires in COVID-19. Some clones are missing from TCRdb's copy, which holds only in-frame ones; the method was immunoSEQ multiplex PCR. The sample gives about 250,000 clones, 75% to 85% of which show up once; over 7.5% is in the top ten. Sample: PBMCs or T cells enriched from blood (not recorded which). The receptors were sampled from a woman between 50 and 59 years old with acute COVID-19.

This chain joins TRBV7-2 and TRBJ1-6; D is undetermined. The CDR3 totals 14 residues. Trimming shortened V by 3 bases and J by 0 bases, and 3 bases separated the two germline ends. Germline assignment: CDR1 SGHTA and CDR2 FQGNSA. CDR3 coding DNA: TGTGCCAGCAGCTTGAGCTCCTATAATTCACCCCTCCACTTT. Translating gives CASSLSSYNSPLHF.

The rearrangement links TRBV5-1 to TRBJ2-7; 7 nucleotides agree with TRBD1. V was clipped by 4 bases and J by 6 bases; unmatched bases: 13. This CDR3 spans 15 amino acids. Germline V gives CDR1 SGHRS, CDR2 YFSETQ. As DNA, the CDR3 is TGCGCCAGCAGCCCAGGGGGACCTAGCATCTTCGAGCAGTACTTC. Translated: CASSPGGPSIFEQYF.

The chain joins TRBV9 to TRBJ2-3; TRBD1 might be the D (6 bases). V gave up 0 bases and J gave up 0 bases, with 11 bases separating them. The CDR3 length is 16 residues. Germline V CDR1 and CDR2: SGDLS, YYNGEE. The CDR3 DNA is TGTGCCAGCAGCGTAGAAACAGGGCTAAGCACAGATACGCAGTATTTT. It yields the protein CASSVETGLSTDTQYF.

V gene TRBV27 combines with J gene TRBJ2-2; 12 bases are a match to TRBD2. Germline loops: CDR1 MNHEY, CDR2 SMNVEV (reference sequence). The J segment lost 4 bases and the V segment lost 4 bases, leaving 10 bases of the junction unmatched. The CDR3 has 18 residues. The CDR3 nucleotides are TGTGCCAGCAGTTCACCCGGACTAGCGGGGATGGGCACCGGGGAGCTGTTTTTT. It encodes CASSSPGLAGMGTGELFF.

In its sample, this clone was seen once. The gene calls are TRBV19 and TRBJ1-1; D gene ambiguous. V lost 5 bases and J lost 11, with 15 bases in between. The CDR3 consists of 12 residues. The germline gives CDR1 LNHDA, CDR2 SQIVND (reference sequence). CDR3 in amino acids: CASSLPTRRAFF. CDR3 nucleotides: TGTGCCAGTAGTCTACCGACTCGCCGGGCTTTCTTT. Using reference TRBV19 and TRBJ1-1 for the parts outside the CDR3, the full variable domain is DGGITQSPKYLFRKEGQNVTLSCEQNLNHDAMYWYRQDPGQGLRLIYYSQIVNDFQKGDIAEGYSVSREKKESFPLTVTSAQKNPTAFYLCASSLPTRRAFFGQGTRLTVV.

The J gene is TRBJ1-5, the V gene TRBV2; 8 bases agree with TRBD1. The CDR3 covers 15 residues. Unmatched junction bases numbered 5, after V lost 6 bases and J lost 1 base. CDR1 is SNHLY, CDR2 FYNNEI, per germline. CDR3 sequence reads: CASRYGQGSNQPQHF. The CDR3 region has the DNA TGTGCCAGCAGATACGGACAGGGAAGCAATCAGCCCCAGCATTTT.

This rearrangement joins TRBV15 to TRBJ2-1, with 7 bases matching TRBD1. Germline V lookup: CDR1 LNHNV, CDR2 YYDKDF (reference sequence). After removal of 5 bases from V and 2 bases from J, the junction contained 6 bases not matched to a gene. This CDR3 region has 15 residues. DNA for the CDR3: TGTGCCACCAGCCCCCGACAGGGCACCTACAATGAGCAGTTCTTC. Its protein is CATSPRQGTYNEQFF.

V and J are TRBV4-1 and TRBJ2-3; D not resolved. CDR3 length equals 17 residues. Germline-derived CDR1 and CDR2 are MGHRA and YSYEKL. V was pared by 0 bases and J by 2 bases, with 15 bases between. Written as DNA, the CDR3 is TGCGCCAGCAGCCAAGATCTGGGCCTCCGCTACACAGATACGCAGTATTTT. This translates into CASSQDLGLRYTDTQYF.

The chain couples TRBV5-1 to TRBJ2-7; 9 nucleotides align to TRBD1. The V gene end was trimmed by 4 bases and the J gene end by 12 bases; junction bases not matched to a gene: 14. The CDR3 has 14 residues. In germline, CDR1 is SGHRS, CDR2 YFSETQ. CDR3 in DNA: TGCGCCAGCAGCCGGGGGGACAGGGAGGCTATTCGGTACTTC. It codes for CASSRGDREAIRYF.

This chain uses TRBV4-3 with TRBJ1-4; the D gene is possibly TRBD1 (5 bases). V lost 4 bases, J lost 4 bases, and 10 bases lay in between. This CDR3 region has 14 residues. The germline CDR1 and CDR2 sequences are LGHNA and YSLEER. This chain's CDR3 is CASSRHGGNEKLFF. In DNA, the CDR3 is TGCGCCAGCAGCCGACACGGGGGTAATGAAAAACTGTTTTTT.

This clone was seen once. The sample carries other DNA sequences with the same CDR3. This chain's CDR3 is CSVGQGQETQYF. The CDR3 DNA sequence: TGCAGCGTGGGACAGGGCCAAGAGACCCAGTACTTC. This chain joins TRBV29-1 and TRBJ2-5, with TRBD1 matching over 9 bases. V lost 6 bases and J lost 1; bases outside the gene matches: 0. Germline CDR1 SQVTM, CDR2 ANQGSEA. The CDR3 length is 12 residues.

This rearrangement joins TRBV28 to TRBJ1-2, with TRBD1 identical over 7 bases. CDR3 size: 17 residues. With 4 bases clipped from V and 4 bases from J, the junction kept 15 bases outside the gene matches. The germline gives CDR1 MDHEN, CDR2 SYDVKM. CDR3 nucleotides: TGTGCCAGCAGTTCCCCTGGTAGGGCAGGGGGACTCTATGGCTACACCTTC. Residues: CASSSPGRAGGLYGYTF.

This clone was seen a few times. Different DNA sequences within this sample yield the same CDR3. The rearrangement links TRBV11-3 to TRBJ1-3; 8 bases line up with TRBD1. From germline, CDR1 is SGHNT and CDR2 YENEEA. Trimming took 5 bases from V and 4 from J; bases not matched to a gene: 7. The CDR3 extends over 15 amino acids. CDR3 coding DNA: TGTGCCAGCAGCCCAGGACAGGGCCCGGGAAACACCATATATTTT. Amino acids: CASSPGQGPGNTIYF. Complete variable domain (other parts from reference TRBV11-3 and TRBJ1-3): EAGVVQSPRYKIIEKKQPVAFWCNPISGHNTLYWYLQNLGQGPELLIRYENEEAVDDSQLPKDRFSAERLKGVDSTLKIQPAELGDSAVYLCASSPGQGPGNTIYFGEGSWLTVV.

The chain has TRBV6-1 and TRBJ2-5; D is perhaps TRBD1 (6 bases). Trimming cost V 2 bases and J 5 bases, with 24 bases left between them. This CDR3 region has 18 residues. CDR1 and CDR2 (germline): MNHNS, SASEGT. The CDR3 loop reads CASSERGRAGAERETQYF. The DNA for the CDR3 is TGTGCCAGCAGTGAAAGGGGTAGGGCAGGGGCTGAGAGGGAGACCCAGTACTTC.